This entry features one TCR beta chain sequence. Its antigen is not known. The data were produced by immunoSEQ multiplex PCR, yet TCRdb's version contains in-frame clones alone and is incomplete. The sample holds approximately 110,000 clones, 89% seen once. The sample originates from a study of T cell responses to AZD1222 COVID-19 vaccine. In the study overall: Some second doses came at about 4 weeks and others at about 12 weeks; these were pooled.

Overall study findings and caveats: Spike-wide coverage was observed for vaccine-associated CD4 TCRs, with dominant responses at 160-218 and 743-854. White British donors predominated, females outnumbered males, and clonal diversity was possibly underestimated.

This CDR3 region has 14 residues. The germline V gene has CDR1 SGHNT and CDR2 YYREEE (reference sequence). The V and J ends lost 1 base and 3 bases respectively, with 8 bases between them. The rearrangement links TRBV5-4 to TRBJ1-3, with unresolved D. Here the sequenced sample was peripheral blood, taken on day 0 of AZD1222 vaccination. The source of this sequence is an adult in good health. As DNA, the CDR3 is TGTGCCAGCAGCTTGAACGGCGGTGGAAACACCATATATTTT. It codes for CASSLNGGGNTIYF.